Below, 30 T cell receptor beta chains from the same sample are listed, as sequenced in a study of beta chain features in type 1 diabetes. Expressed TCRB transcripts were sequenced because the isolated RNA had all been reverse transcribed beforehand. TCRdb's table, derived via immunoSEQ multiplex PCR, lists solely in-frame clones and lacks some. The sample has hundreds of thousands of clones, 68% seen once. The sample consisted of naive CD4+ T cells from blood. These receptors were obtained from a man in his thirties or forties in good health.

The chain uses TRBV30 and TRBJ2-5; D is ambiguous. V was trimmed by 3 bases and J by 4 bases, leaving 6 bases between them. The germline V gene encodes CDR1 GTSNPN and CDR2 SVGIG (reference sequence). CDR3 length equals 11 residues. The CDR3 loop is CAWRTGETQYF. The DNA for the CDR3 is TGTGCCTGGAGGACCGGAGAGACCCAGTACTTC.

The chain links TRBV10-3 to TRBJ2-3; 7 nucleotides line up with TRBD1. V dropped 7 bases and J dropped 0; count of bases not matched to a gene: 4. CDR1 ENHRY and CDR2 SYGVKD come from the germline V gene. CDR3 length equals 14 residues. In nucleotides, the CDR3 is TGTGCCATCAAACCGGGACAGAGCACAGATACGCAGTATTTT. Translated, it gives CAIKPGQSTDTQYF.

V gene TRBV4-1 combines with J gene TRBJ2-1, with 10 bases lining up with TRBD2. The V gene end was trimmed by 2 bases and the J gene end by 2 bases; junction bases not matched to a gene: 3. Germline assignment: CDR1 MGHRA and CDR2 YSYEKL. The CDR3 is 16 amino acids. The CDR3 protein is CASSQPTSGTYNEQFF. DNA for the CDR3: TGCGCCAGCAGCCAACCTACTAGCGGGACCTACAATGAGCAGTTCTTC.

The chain couples TRBV7-2 to TRBJ2-1; TRBD2 matches at 13 bases. Looked up from germline, CDR1 is SGHTA and CDR2 is FQGNSA. This CDR3 contains 15 residues. The V gene end was trimmed by 5 bases and the J gene end by 8 bases; junction bases not matched to a gene: 6. The CDR3 here is CASSLGTSGIDEQFF. The CDR3 DNA reads as TGTGCCAGCAGCCTCGGGACTAGCGGGATCGATGAGCAGTTCTTC.

Concerning this clone: Within the sample, other DNA sequences also encode this same CDR3. The chain is built from TRBV29-1 and TRBJ2-7; D is unclear. With 5 bases removed from V and 1 base from J, the gap between germline ends came to 6 bases. Germline CDR1 SQVTM, CDR2 ANQGSEA. The length of the CDR3 is 11 residues. The CDR3 protein is CSVRGSYEQYF. CDR3 DNA: TGCAGCGTTCGCGGTTCCTACGAGCAGTACTTC.

CDR3 residues: CAISEKEHGNIQYF. In nucleotides, the CDR3 is TGTGCCATCAGTGAAAAGGAGCACGGAAACATTCAGTACTTC. The genes are TRBV10-3 and TRBJ2-4; D gene ambiguous. V was clipped by 3 bases and J by 6 bases, with 12 bases between them. The CDR3 runs 14 residues. The germline gives CDR1 ENHRY, CDR2 SYGVKD.

The rearrangement uses TRBV30 and TRBJ1-2, with D perhaps TRBD1 (5 bases). Deletions cut 2 bases from V and 3 bases from J, with 19 bases between. Looked up from germline, CDR1 is GTSNPN and CDR2 is SVGIG (reference sequence). The CDR3 runs to 16 residues. CDR3 residues: CAWSRGSALSYYGYTF. CDR3 bases: TGTGCCTGGAGTAGGGGATCCGCCCTGTCTTACTATGGCTACACCTTC. Supplemented by reference TRBV30 and TRBJ1-2, the full variable domain reads SQTIHQWPATLVQPVGSPLSLECTVEGTSNPNLYWYRQAAGRGLQLLFYSVGIGQISSEVPQNLSASRPQDRQFILSSKKLLLSDSGFYLCAWSRGSALSYYGYTFGSGTRLTVV.

The chain uses TRBV4-3 and TRBJ1-2, with D hard to call. Germline CDR1 and CDR2: LGHNA and YSLEER. V lost 0 bases to trimming and J lost 8 bases, with 10 bases between them. There are 13 residues in the CDR3. The CDR3 region has the DNA TGCGCCAGCAGCCAAGATAGGATCGGAGGCTACACCTTC. Protein product: CASSQDRIGGYTF.

This clone was detected only once. The rearrangement joins TRBV7-2 to TRBJ2-5; D gene ambiguous. The CDR3 loop spans 13 amino acids. V was pared by 6 bases and J by 1 base, with 9 bases between. Germline V gene sequence: CDR1 SGHTA, CDR2 FQGNSA. The CDR3 sequence is CASRPVLQETQYF. CDR3 bases: TGTGCCAGCAGACCAGTTCTCCAAGAGACCCAGTACTTC. Full variable domain (missing parts from reference TRBV7-2 and TRBJ2-5): GAGVSQSPSNKVTEKGKDVELRCDPISGHTALYWYRQSLGQGLEFLIYFQGNSAPDKSGLPSDRFSAERTGGSVSTLTIQRTQQEDSAVYLCASRPVLQETQYFGPGTRLLVL.

The rearrangement links TRBV29-1 to TRBJ2-3; 7 nucleotides match TRBD2. This CDR3 has 13 residues. Germline CDR1 reads SQVTM; CDR2 reads ANQGSEA. CDR3 sequence: CTVVTSRTDTQYF. The CDR3 bases are TGCACAGTCGTGACTAGCCGCACAGATACGCAGTATTTT.

The rearrangement joins TRBV9 to TRBJ2-5; 7 nucleotides agree with TRBD2. V gave up 3 bases and J gave up 5 bases; unmatched junction bases: 7. Germline CDR1 and CDR2: SGDLS and YYNGEE. The CDR3 is 14 residues long. The CDR3 nucleotides read TGTGCCAGCAGCGGGGGGACTACCCGTGAGACCCAGTACTTC. This gives the protein CASSGGTTRETQYF.

On this clone itself: This same CDR3 is encoded by further DNA sequences in the sample. This rearrangement joins TRBV29-1 to TRBJ2-5, with TRBD2 identical over 10 bases. Germline V lookup: CDR1 SQVTM, CDR2 ANQGSEA. V was clipped by 2 bases and J by 3 bases; unmatched bases: 0. The CDR3 loop spans 13 amino acids. The CDR3 DNA follows: TGCAGCGTTGAACTAGCGGGAGAAGAGACCCAGTACTTC. It yields the protein CSVELAGEETQYF.

The chain combines TRBV7-9 with TRBJ1-1; weak D call: TRBD1 (5 bases). CDR1 and CDR2 from the germline V gene are SEHNR and FQNEAQ (reference sequence). CDR3 length: 14 amino acids. V lost 4 bases, J lost 3 bases, and 12 bases lay in between. The CDR3 sequence is CASSSRVLDTEAFF. CDR3 nucleotides: TGTGCCAGCAGCTCCAGGGTACTCGACACTGAAGCTTTCTTT.

V is TRBV9 and J is TRBJ2-1; D call uncertain. The V and J ends lost 4 bases and 4 bases respectively, with 9 bases between them. Per the germline V gene, CDR1 is SGDLS and CDR2 is YYNGEE. This CDR3 is built from 13 residues. The CDR3 is CASSIAPYNEQFF. CDR3 bases: TGTGCCAGCAGCATCGCCCCTTACAATGAGCAGTTCTTC.

The chain has TRBV15 and TRBJ2-3; TRBD2 aligns across 7 bases. CDR1 is LNHNV, CDR2 YYDKDF, per germline (reference sequence). The CDR3 is 16 residues long. V was pared by 3 bases and J by 4 bases, with 10 bases of the junction left unmatched. CDR3 nucleotide sequence: TGTGCCACCAGCAGCGGGGGGAGACTAGCCTCAGATACGCAGTATTTT. Amino acids: CATSSGGRLASDTQYF.

The CDR3 DNA is TGCGCCAGCAGCAGTAGCGGGGGCTCCTACAATGAGCAGTTCTTC. This sequence encodes CASSSSGGSYNEQFF. This rearrangement joins TRBV5-1 to TRBJ2-1, with 9 bases aligning to TRBD2. There are 15 residues in the CDR3. Germline V gene lookup returns CDR1 SGHRS and CDR2 YFSETQ. The J segment lost 0 bases and the V segment lost 4 bases, leaving 2 bases of the junction unmatched.

J is TRBJ2-1 and V is TRBV7-2, with D possibly being TRBD2 (6 bases). There are 14 residues in the CDR3. V gave up 5 bases and J gave up 8 bases, with 16 bases separating them. Germline loops: CDR1 SGHTA, CDR2 FQGNSA. As DNA, the CDR3 is TGTGCCAGCAGCCTTGCGGGGAGTCTGGATGAGCAGTTCTTC. Encoded protein: CASSLAGSLDEQFF.

The chain links TRBV7-9 to TRBJ1-1, with 8 nucleotides matching TRBD1. Germline V gives CDR1 SEHNR, CDR2 FQNEAQ (reference sequence). The CDR3 consists of 14 residues. Losses at the gene ends were 4 bases for V and 4 bases for J; bases not matched to a gene: 5. The CDR3 nucleotides read TGTGCCAGCAGCTCCACAGGGGGAGGCACTGAAGCTTTCTTT. Amino acid sequence: CASSSTGGGTEAFF.

The J gene is TRBJ2-1, the V gene TRBV4-3; D ambiguous. The germline gives CDR1 LGHNA, CDR2 YSLEER. The CDR3 is 15 amino acids. V lost 1 base, J lost 6 bases, and 13 bases lay in between. CDR3 in DNA: TGCGCCAGCAGCCAAGGGGTCCAGGTCCTCAATGAGCAGTTCTTC. This gives the protein CASSQGVQVLNEQFF.

A single count supports this clone. V is TRBV5-6 and J is TRBJ2-5; 8 nucleotides agree with TRBD2. This CDR3 spans 14 amino acids. After removal of 6 bases from V and 8 bases from J, the junction contained 12 bases not matched to a gene. Germline loops: CDR1 SGHDT, CDR2 YYEEEE. CDR3 amino acids: CASNPRSAGVTQYF. The DNA for the CDR3 is TGTGCCAGCAACCCTCGATCAGCGGGGGTAACCCAGTACTTC.

This CDR3 is CASGGPNEQFF. DNA for the CDR3: TGTGCCAGCGGTGGGCCTAATGAGCAGTTCTTC. V and J are TRBV21-1 and TRBJ2-1; the table's D call, TRBD1, has no DNA check behind it. TRBV21-1 is a pseudogene segment. The length of the CDR3 is 11 residues.

The V call is TRBV30, the J call TRBJ2-4, with D maybe TRBD1 (5 bases). CDR1 GTSNPN and CDR2 SVGIG come from the germline V gene (reference sequence). The CDR3 is 14 residues long. The V and J ends lost 2 bases and 9 bases respectively, with 17 bases between them. The CDR3 protein is CAWSLGGARSIQYF. The CDR3, as DNA: TGTGCCTGGAGTCTAGGTGGGGCCCGCAGCATTCAGTACTTC.

This clone was counted a single time. The J gene is TRBJ1-1, the V gene TRBV30, with D possibly being TRBD1 (5 bases). This CDR3 has 15 amino acids. V was pared by 4 bases and J by 3 bases, with 18 bases between. From germline, CDR1 is GTSNPN and CDR2 SVGIG (reference sequence). CDR3 nucleotides: TGTGCCTGGACTAAGGGCAGGGTGTCGGACACTGAAGCTTTCTTT. It codes for CAWTKGRVSDTEAFF.

This chain joins TRBV30 and TRBJ1-4; 8 positions agree with TRBD1. Germline CDR1 and CDR2: GTSNPN and SVGIG (reference sequence). This CDR3 is 15 amino acids long. V lost 0 bases to trimming and J lost 7 bases; unmatched junction nucleotides: 7. The CDR3 coding sequence is TGTGCCTGGAGTGTACAACCCAGGGGGCTTGAAAAACTGTTTTTT. This sequence encodes CAWSVQPRGLEKLFF. Full variable domain (remainder filled in from reference TRBV30 and TRBJ1-4): SQTIHQWPATLVQPVGSPLSLECTVEGTSNPNLYWYRQAAGRGLQLLFYSVGIGQISSEVPQNLSASRPQDRQFILSSKKLLLSDSGFYLCAWSVQPRGLEKLFFGSGTQLSVL.

The rearrangement joins TRBV29-1 to TRBJ2-1, with D uncertain. Germline V lookup: CDR1 SQVTM, CDR2 ANQGSEA. V shed 4 bases and J shed 0 bases, with 10 bases lying between them. The CDR3 spans 14 residues. CDR3 loop: CSVGTLFSYNEQFF. CDR3 DNA: TGCAGCGTTGGAACCCTATTCTCCTACAATGAGCAGTTCTTC.

The rearrangement uses TRBV7-9 and TRBJ1-2, with D perhaps TRBD1 (6 bases). This CDR3 has 14 residues. V was pared by 6 bases and J by 4 bases, with 15 bases between. Germline V CDR1 and CDR2: SEHNR, FQNEAQ (reference sequence). The CDR3 DNA is TGTGCCAGCAGTCAGCGACAGGCCCTCTATGGCTACACCTTC. Translation gives CASSQRQALYGYTF.

The gene calls are TRBV30 and TRBJ1-1; D is undetermined. Trimming pared 0 bases from V and 6 bases from J, leaving 11 bases between. This CDR3 is 13 amino acids long. Germline V gene lookup returns CDR1 GTSNPN and CDR2 SVGIG (reference sequence). The CDR3, as DNA: TGTGCCTGGAGTGTACGTAGGGCGCCTGAAGCTTTCTTT. This translates into CAWSVRRAPEAFF.

This clone came up a few times. This chain joins TRBV29-1 and TRBJ1-5, with a weak D call TRBD1 (5 bases). The germline gives CDR1 SQVTM, CDR2 ANQGSEA. This CDR3 is built from 12 residues. Between the trimmed V and J ends, which lost 0 bases and 6 bases, there was a span of 6 bases. This CDR3 reads CSVEDQGQPQHF. In DNA form, the CDR3 reads TGCAGCGTTGAAGATCAGGGTCAGCCCCAGCATTTT. The whole variable domain, remainder taken from reference TRBV29-1 and TRBJ1-5, is SAVISQKPSRDICQRGTSLTIQCQVDSQVTMMFWYRQQPGQSLTLIATANQGSEATYESGFVIDKFPISRPNLTFSTLTVSNMSPEDSSIYLCSVEDQGQPQHFGDGTRLSIL.

The chain joins TRBV29-1 to TRBJ2-1, with D perhaps assigned TRBD1 or TRBD2 (5 bases each). Per germline, CDR1 SQVTM and CDR2 ANQGSEA. This CDR3 region has 13 residues. V dropped 4 bases and J dropped 2 bases, with 9 bases sitting between them. This chain's CDR3 is CSVARGPYNEQFF. The CDR3 DNA reads as TGCAGCGTTGCTCGGGGCCCCTACAATGAGCAGTTCTTC.

In its sample, this clone was seen a few times. The chain carries TRBV9 and TRBJ2-2; 7 bases align to TRBD1. Trimming at V came to 0 bases and at J to 4 bases, leaving 3 bases not matched to a gene. The CDR3 runs 15 residues. CDR1 SGDLS and CDR2 YYNGEE come from the germline V gene. The CDR3 DNA follows: TGTGCCAGCAGCGTAGAGTCAGGGGGCACCGGGGAGCTGTTTTTT. The encoded protein is CASSVESGGTGELFF.